These T cell receptor beta chains were read from a single sample in a study of T cells of healthy individuals. TCRdb itself ran the 5' RACE reads through MiXCR, one entry per CDR3 protein. The sample has about 60,000 distinct CDR3 sequences, about a sixth seen once. These receptors were collected from a human donor in good health. The CDR3 runs from the conserved cysteine through the conserved F or W. The D gene is left open where the match is weak. For some rows the clone size is stated as once, few or many, or as a class when expanded; others skip it.

D: .
length: 14
size: many
V: TRBV5-5
J: TRBJ1-2
CDR3: CASSLSLMGEGYTF
DNA: TGTGCCAGCAGCTTGAGCTTAATGGGAGAAGGCTACACCTTC

D: TRBD1
length: 14
size: many
V: TRBV4-1
J: TRBJ1-2
CDR3: CASSQVGQGTGYTF
DNA: TGCGCCAGCAGCCAAGTGGGACAGGGTACTGGCTACACCTTC

D: .
length: 12
size: .
V: TRBV4-1
J: TRBJ1-2
CDR3: CASSQGGGGYTF
DNA: TGCGCCAGCAGCCAGGGGGGAGGTGGCTACACCTTC

D: TRBD1
length: 18
size: few
V: TRBV18
J: TRBJ1-4
CDR3: CASSLSGQGTSSVEKLFF
DNA: TGTGCCAGCTCACTTTCGGGACAGGGAACCAGTTCGGTGGAAAAACTGTTTTTT

D: TRBD1
length: 14
size: many
V: TRBV7-9
J: TRBJ2-2
CDR3: CASSSKTGHGELFF
DNA: TGTGCCAGCAGCTCAAAGACAGGGCACGGGGAGCTGTTTTTT

D: .
length: 18
size: few
V: TRBV20-1
J: TRBJ2-3
CDR3: CSARDWRGQSSSTDTQYF
DNA: TGCAGTGCTAGAGATTGGAGGGGACAGTCTTCTAGCACAGATACGCAGTATTTT

D: TRBD1
length: 15
size: many
V: TRBV25-1
J: TRBJ2-3
CDR3: CASSIDRDLTDTQYF
DNA: TGTGCCAGCAGTATCGACAGGGACCTCACAGATACGCAGTATTTT

D: .
length: 14
size: few
V: TRBV7-9
J: TRBJ1-2
CDR3: CASSLDSEFYGYTF
DNA: TGTGCCAGCAGCTTAGATTCGGAGTTCTATGGCTACACCTTC

D: .
length: 14
size: .
V: TRBV7-2
J: TRBJ2-5
CDR3: CASSLQSVLETQYF
DNA: TGTGCCAGCAGCCTACAGAGTGTCTTAGAGACCCAGTACTTC

D: .
length: 11
size: many
V: TRBV29-1
J: TRBJ2-3
CDR3: CSVSDTDTQYF
DNA: TGCAGCGTTTCCGACACAGATACGCAGTATTTT

D: .
length: 12
size: .
V: TRBV6-5
J: TRBJ2-7
CDR3: CAAWTQTSEQYF
DNA: TGTGCCGCCTGGACCCAAACATCCGAGCAGTACTTC

D: .
length: 12
size: .
V: TRBV12-5
J: TRBJ2-1
CDR3: CASRGGPNVQFF
DNA: TGTGCTAGCCGTGGAGGGCCAAACGTGCAGTTCTTC

D: TRBD2
length: 17
size: .
V: TRBV28
J: TRBJ2-1
CDR3: CASSLYSGGASYNEQFF
DNA: TGTGCCAGCAGTTTGTATAGCGGGGGGGCCTCCTACAATGAGCAGTTCTTC

D: .
length: 13
size: few
V: TRBV10-3
J: TRBJ2-1
CDR3: CAIAPGQLDEQFF
DNA: TGTGCCATCGCCCCAGGGCAGTTGGATGAGCAGTTCTTC

D: .
length: 15
size: few
V: TRBV5-1
J: TRBJ2-2
CDR3: CASSPTLANTGELFF
DNA: TGCGCCAGCAGCCCGACACTCGCGAACACCGGGGAGCTGTTTTTT

D: .
length: 16
size: .
V: TRBV5-1
J: TRBJ1-4
CDR3: CASSSSPRGLNEKLFF
DNA: TGCGCCAGCAGCTCTTCACCTCGGGGTCTCAATGAAAAACTGTTTTTT

D: .
length: 12
size: many
V: TRBV15
J: TRBJ2-7
CDR3: CATSRVGYEQYF
DNA: TGTGCCACCAGCAGAGTGGGTTACGAGCAGTACTTC

D: .
length: 19
size: many
V: TRBV6-2/TRBV6-3
J: TRBJ2-1
CDR3: CASSYSRGTGASRFHEQFF
DNA: TGTGCCAGCAGTTACTCGCGGGGGACGGGGGCTAGTCGGTTTCATGAGCAGTTCTTC

D: TRBD1
length: 15
size: .
V: TRBV29-1
J: TRBJ2-7
CDR3: CSVWDREAVPYEQYF
DNA: TGCAGCGTCTGGGACAGGGAAGCTGTTCCCTACGAGCAGTACTTC

D: .
length: 16
size: .
V: TRBV25-1
J: TRBJ1-5
CDR3: CARSDRRSESNQPQHF
DNA: TGTGCCCGCAGTGACCGCAGGTCGGAGAGCAATCAGCCCCAGCATTTT

D: .
length: 13
size: many
V: TRBV12-5
J: TRBJ2-2
CDR3: CASAQGNSGELFF
DNA: TGTGCTAGTGCCCAGGGTAATTCCGGGGAGCTGTTTTTT

D: .
length: 16
size: .
V: TRBV18
J: TRBJ1-2
CDR3: CASSLWTEATSYGYTF
DNA: TGTGCCAGCTCACTCTGGACCGAGGCTACCTCTTATGGCTACACCTTC

D: .
length: 14
size: few
V: TRBV9
J: TRBJ1-2
CDR3: CASSPGTPNYGYTF
DNA: TGTGCCAGCAGCCCAGGGACACCTAACTATGGCTACACCTTC